These 27 T cell receptor beta chains were sequenced from one sample in a study of T cell responses to AZD1222 COVID-19 vaccine. Assay used: immunoSEQ multiplex PCR; TCRdb lists only in-frame clones, some missing. The sample yields 150,000 to 200,000 clones, roughly 92% seen once. The sample was peripheral blood, taken on day 0 of AZD1222 vaccination. The receptors here all came from an adult in good health.

The chain is built from TRBV24-1 and TRBJ2-5; 9 nucleotides line up with TRBD1. CDR3 size: 16 residues. Germline V gene lookup returns CDR1 KGHDR and CDR2 SFDVKD. The V gene end was trimmed by 3 bases and the J gene end by 5 bases; junction bases not matched to a gene: 9. This chain's CDR3 is CATSDPGQGSSETQYF. For the CDR3, the DNA is TGTGCCACCAGTGATCCGGGACAGGGATCGTCGGAGACCCAGTACTTC.

V and J are TRBV19 and TRBJ1-2, with unresolved D. The germline gives CDR1 LNHDA, CDR2 SQIVND (reference sequence). Trimming removed 6 bases at V and 4 bases at J, with 9 bases between. The length of the CDR3 is 12 residues. This CDR3 is CASRSGAYGYTF. The DNA for the CDR3 is TGTGCCAGTAGGTCAGGAGCCTATGGCTACACCTTC.

The chain joins TRBV11-3 to TRBJ2-7, with 7 bases lining up with TRBD2. This CDR3 region has 15 residues. The germline V gene has CDR1 SGHNT and CDR2 YENEEA. Trimming took 2 bases from V and 2 from J; bases not matched to a gene: 6. Here the CDR3 DNA reads TGTGCCAGCAGCTTACGTGGCGGGGGTACCTACGAGCAGTACTTC. Its protein product is CASSLRGGGTYEQYF.

The chain couples TRBV7-8 to TRBJ1-6; no firm D call. The CDR3 sequence is 14 residues long. V shed 7 bases and J shed 9 bases, with 16 bases lying between them. The V gene's germline CDR1 is SGHVS and CDR2 FQNEAQ. The CDR3 DNA is TGTGCCAGCAACTCCCCGTCCGAGGGTTCACCCCTCCACTTT. Protein sequence: CASNSPSEGSPLHF.

V is TRBV4-1 and J is TRBJ2-3; D unresolved. V was cut by 0 bases and J by 4 bases, with 14 bases left in between. CDR3 length: 16 amino acids. The germline gives CDR1 MGHRA, CDR2 YSYEKL. The CDR3 region is CASSQEASGGSDTQYF. The CDR3 DNA is TGCGCCAGCAGCCAAGAGGCCTCCGGTGGGTCAGATACGCAGTATTTT.

The chain is built from TRBV2 and TRBJ1-1, with TRBD1 identical over 8 bases. Trimming cost V 5 bases and J 11 bases; bases outside gene matches: 7. The germline V gene has CDR1 SNHLY and CDR2 FYNNEI. CDR3 length: 12 amino acids. CDR3 amino acids: CASSPQGAKAFF. The CDR3 coding sequence is TGTGCCAGCAGTCCGCAGGGGGCGAAGGCTTTCTTT.

This rearrangement joins TRBV6-5 to TRBJ1-4, with D uncertain. The length of the CDR3 is 16 residues. CDR1 and CDR2 (germline): MNHEY, SVGAGI. The V end lost 3 bases, the J end lost 7 bases, and 18 bases lay between the germline ends. DNA of the CDR3: TGTGCCAGCAGTTATAGTCCTCCAAGGTCGGGTGAAAAACTGTTTTTT. Its translation: CASSYSPPRSGEKLFF.

This chain links TRBV7-9 with TRBJ1-5; D possibly corresponds to TRBD1 (5 bases). CDR3 length: 18 amino acids. Germline V gives CDR1 SEHNR, CDR2 FQNEAQ (reference sequence). Between the trimmed V and J ends, which lost 1 base and 2 bases, there was a span of 18 bases. CDR3 coding DNA: TGTGCCAGCAGCTTAGACGAGGCGGGGGGAGGCCGCAATCAGCCCCAGCATTTT. Amino acid sequence: CASSLDEAGGGRNQPQHF.

Of note for this clone: The junction and the germline gene differ at one end; a read error may be behind it. V gene TRBV6-5 combines with J gene TRBJ1-2; TRBD1 is a possible D gene (6 bases). CDR3 size: 13 residues. Per the germline V gene, CDR1 is MNHEY and CDR2 is SVGAGI. The CDR3 loop reads CASSYDRNSGYTF. CDR3 bases: TGTGCCAGCAGTTATGACAGGAACTCTGGCTACACCTTC.

This clone was seen a single time. This chain links TRBV27 with TRBJ2-1, with a tentative D call TRBD2 (6 bases). CDR3 size: 14 residues. Germline V gives CDR1 MNHEY, CDR2 SMNVEV (reference sequence). Trimming cost V 5 bases and J 9 bases, with 17 bases left between them. The CDR3 DNA is TGTGCCAGCAGTCCCCAAACACTAGCTGGTGAGCAGTTCTTC. Protein sequence: CASSPQTLAGEQFF.

The V and J genes are TRBV6-1 and TRBJ1-3; a possible D gene is TRBD1 (6 bases). V was cut by 3 bases and J by 0 bases, with 12 bases left in between. Germline CDR1 and CDR2: MNHNS and SASEGT. The CDR3 covers 16 residues. Written as DNA, the CDR3 is TGTGCCAGCAGTGAGAGGGGGGAACTCTCTGGAAACACCATATATTTT. Translation: CASSERGELSGNTIYF.

V and J are TRBV6-5 and TRBJ1-1; tentative D call: TRBD1 (6 bases). The germline V gene encodes CDR1 MNHEY and CDR2 SVGAGI. Trimming cost V 7 bases and J 2 bases, with 17 bases left between them. The CDR3 extends over 15 amino acids. CDR3 sequence: CASTQKQQGNTEAFF. The CDR3 region has the DNA TGTGCCAGCACTCAGAAGCAACAGGGAAACACTGAAGCTTTCTTT.

The chain couples TRBV3-1 (or the pseudogene TRBV3-2) to TRBJ1-5; no reliable D call. The germline V gene has CDR1 LGHDT and CDR2 YNNKEL (reference sequence). V gave up 1 base and J gave up 4 bases, with 8 bases separating them. The CDR3 extends over 14 amino acids. The chain's CDR3 is CASSQVAGNQPQHF. In DNA form, the CDR3 reads TGTGCCAGCAGCCAAGTTGCGGGTAATCAGCCCCAGCATTTT.

J is TRBJ1-6 and V is TRBV24-1; D unclear. Trimming removed 5 bases from V and 4 bases from J, with 11 bases in between. Germline CDR1 and CDR2: KGHDR and SFDVKD. The CDR3 loop spans 15 amino acids. The CDR3 coding sequence is TGTGCCACCAGTGCCCTGGGCCAGTATAATTCACCCCTCCACTTT. Its protein product is CATSALGQYNSPLHF.

The V and J genes are TRBV2 and TRBJ2-3, with 9 bases identical to TRBD2. Germline loops: CDR1 SNHLY, CDR2 FYNNEI. The CDR3 runs 16 residues. Trimming removed 2 bases from V and 2 bases from J; junction bases left unmatched: 5. In nucleotides, the CDR3 is TGTGCCAGCAGTGAAAGGCTAGCGGGATACACAGATACGCAGTATTTT. It encodes CASSERLAGYTDTQYF.

V gene TRBV24-1 combines with J gene TRBJ2-7, with D unclear. Germline V gene sequence: CDR1 KGHDR, CDR2 SFDVKD. The V end was cut by 4 bases, the J end by 3 bases, with 12 bases between. This CDR3 has 14 residues. CDR3 sequence: CATSENDNLYEQYF. The DNA of the CDR3 is TGTGCCACCAGTGAAAACGACAACCTCTACGAGCAGTACTTC.

The table lists this clone with a count of one. J is TRBJ2-7 and V is TRBV10-3, with 7 bases lining up with TRBD1. The CDR3 extends over 13 amino acids. From germline, CDR1 is ENHRY and CDR2 SYGVKD. Losses at the gene ends were 4 bases for V and 2 bases for J; bases not matched to a gene: 2. In nucleotides, the CDR3 is TGTGCCATCAGTGCGGGACAGCCCTACGAGCAGTACTTC. Its protein product is CAISAGQPYEQYF.

This clone has just one count. The CDR3 DNA sequence: TGCGCCAGCAGCCAAGTTCTAGGGGTCTACGAGCAGTACTTC. It yields the protein CASSQVLGVYEQYF. The chain links TRBV4-1 to TRBJ2-7, with a tentative D call TRBD1 (5 bases). CDR1 MGHRA and CDR2 YSYEKL come from the germline V gene. Trimming stripped 1 base from V and 3 bases from J, with 10 bases between. The CDR3 consists of 14 residues.

The J gene is TRBJ2-7, the V gene TRBV10-1, with 9 bases fitting TRBD1. The V gene end was trimmed by 4 bases and the J gene end by 4 bases; junction bases not matched to a gene: 2. The CDR3 is 13 residues long. Germline assignment: CDR1 WNHNN and CDR2 SYGVQD (reference sequence). CDR3 in DNA: TGCGCCAGCAGTGCCGGACAGGGGTACGAGCAGTACTTC. It encodes CASSAGQGYEQYF.

The chain is built from TRBV6-2 or TRBV6-3 and TRBJ1-2; D is unclear. Germline V gene sequence: CDR1 MNHEY, CDR2 SVGEGT. The length of the CDR3 is 13 residues. V lost 2 bases to trimming and J lost 0 bases, with 4 bases between them. Written as DNA, the CDR3 is TGTGCCAGCAGTTACGTAGCTAACTATGGCTACACCTTC. As protein: CASSYVANYGYTF.

The rearrangement links TRBV29-1 to TRBJ1-2, with D unclear. Looked up from germline, CDR1 is SQVTM and CDR2 is ANQGSEA. The CDR3 runs 13 residues. Trimming cost V 0 bases and J 8 bases, with 13 bases left between them. CDR3 loop: CSVEEGAGSGYTF. In DNA, the CDR3 is TGCAGCGTTGAAGAGGGCGCGGGGAGCGGCTACACCTTC.

This rearrangement joins TRBV7-3 to TRBJ2-2; 9 nucleotides agree with TRBD1. This CDR3 contains 16 residues. The germline V gene has CDR1 SGHTA and CDR2 FQGTGA. J lost 5 bases, V lost 5 bases, and 9 bases had no gene match. The CDR3 nucleotides are TGTGCCAGCAGCCCATCGGACAGGGGTGGAACCGGGGAGCTGTTTTTT. The encoded protein is CASSPSDRGGTGELFF.

V gene TRBV6-2 or TRBV6-3 combines with J gene TRBJ2-7; the D gene is possibly TRBD1 (6 bases). The CDR3 runs 16 residues. Germline V gives CDR1 MNHEY, CDR2 SVGEGT. The V end was cut by 2 bases, the J end by 2 bases, with 16 bases between. Here the CDR3 reads CASSYPQQGATYEQYF. The CDR3 bases are TGTGCCAGCAGTTACCCACAACAGGGAGCCACCTACGAGCAGTACTTC.

This sequence joins TRBV2 and TRBJ2-1, with D perhaps TRBD1 or TRBD2 (6 bases each). Trimming took 8 bases from V and 0 from J, leaving 11 bases between them. CDR3 length: 14 amino acids. In germline, CDR1 is SNHLY, CDR2 FYNNEI. This CDR3 is CASGGQSSYNEQFF. Here the CDR3 DNA reads TGTGCCAGCGGGGGGCAGAGCTCCTACAATGAGCAGTTCTTC.

The V and J genes are TRBV28 and TRBJ2-2, with D uncertain. Germline loops: CDR1 MDHEN, CDR2 SYDVKM. V gave up 3 bases and J gave up 0 bases, with 17 bases separating them. The CDR3 has 18 residues. The CDR3 loop is CASSLVLGRRTNTGELFF. The CDR3 nucleotides read TGTGCCAGCAGTTTGGTCCTAGGTCGACGAACGAACACCGGGGAGCTGTTTTTT.

V is TRBV3-1 (or the pseudogene TRBV3-2) and J is TRBJ1-2, with 10 bases lining up with TRBD1. V lost 4 bases and J lost 6; bases outside the gene matches: 8. The CDR3 is 15 residues long. Per germline, CDR1 LGHDT and CDR2 YNNKEL (reference sequence). DNA for the CDR3: TGTGCCAGCAGCCGAGCCTCCGGGACAGGGGATGGCTACACCTTC. It specifies CASSRASGTGDGYTF.

The rearrangement joins TRBV14 to TRBJ1-1; D remains ambiguous. The V end was cut by 4 bases, the J end by 8 bases, with 11 bases between. The CDR3 has 12 residues. Germline V gene lookup returns CDR1 SGHDN and CDR2 FVKESK. CDR3 in amino acids: CASSRGVSEAFF. The CDR3 region has the DNA TGTGCCAGCAGCCGCGGGGTAAGCGAAGCTTTCTTT.